The 17 T cell receptor beta chains in this list originate from one sample, sequenced in a study of shared clonotypes between healthy human individuals. Sequencing was performed with immunoSEQ multiplex PCR; in TCRdb, only in-frame clones are kept and a portion is missing. The sample consists of around 500,000 clones, roughly 80% of them appearing once. The material sequenced was PBMCs. These TCRs come from a woman between 40 and 55 years old in good health. Some clones in this sample may be carry-over from other donors' samples.

The chain employs TRBV25-1 and TRBJ2-5; TRBD1 matches 8 bases. The CDR3 extends over 15 amino acids. V lost 2 bases and J lost 5; bases outside the gene matches: 7. Germline CDR1 reads MGHDK; CDR2 reads SYGVNS. Here the CDR3 DNA reads TGTGCCAGCAGTGAAGAGGACAGGGCAGGGGAGACCCAGTACTTC. This encodes CASSEEDRAGETQYF.

The rearrangement links TRBV11-3 to TRBJ2-1, with D unclear. Germline loops: CDR1 SGHNT, CDR2 YENEEA. The CDR3 extends over 12 amino acids. V lost 5 bases and J 6 bases, leaving 8 bases between the germline ends. The CDR3 reads CASSEVPNEQFF. The CDR3 DNA reads as TGTGCCAGCAGCGAGGTTCCCAATGAGCAGTTCTTC.

The chain is built from TRBV2 and TRBJ1-1, with D tentatively TRBD1 (5 bases). The length of the CDR3 is 13 residues. V was trimmed by 9 bases and J by 0 bases, leaving 11 bases between them. The germline CDR1 and CDR2 sequences are SNHLY and FYNNEI. CDR3 sequence reads: CASFRGLNTEAFF. The CDR3 DNA reads TGTGCCAGTTTTAGGGGATTGAACACTGAAGCTTTCTTT.

V usage is TRBV30 and J usage is TRBJ2-7; possibly TRBD1 for D (5 bases). V dropped 7 bases and J dropped 5 bases, with 21 bases sitting between them. The CDR3 has 14 amino acids. CDR1 GTSNPN and CDR2 SVGIG come from the germline V gene (reference sequence). The CDR3 DNA is TGTGCCTTCTCCCGGGCCAGTTGGGGCCACGAGCAGTACTTC. Residues: CAFSRASWGHEQYF.

J is TRBJ1-1 and V is TRBV7-3; the match to TRBD1 covers 10 bases. The junction had 4 bases not matched to a gene; V was cut back by 4 bases and J by 5 bases. Germline V lookup: CDR1 SGHTA, CDR2 FQGTGA. This CDR3 is built from 14 residues. CDR3 region: CASSSGQGRTEAFF. The CDR3, as DNA: TGTGCCAGCAGCTCGGGACAGGGGAGGACTGAAGCTTTCTTT.

The chain joins TRBV2 to TRBJ2-5, with a tentative D call TRBD2 (6 bases). The germline gives CDR1 SNHLY, CDR2 FYNNEI. Trimming shortened V by 3 bases and J by 5 bases, and 16 bases separated the two germline ends. The CDR3 loop spans 15 amino acids. DNA of the CDR3: TGTGCCAGCAGTGAGAGCGGGTTCGGTTTCGAGACCCAGTACTTC. Translation: CASSESGFGFETQYF. Together with reference TRBV2 and TRBJ2-5, the CDR3 gives the full variable domain: EPEVTQTPSHQVTQMGQEVILRCVPISNHLYFYWYRQILGQKVEFLVSFYNNEISEKSEIFDDQFSVERPDGSNFTLKIRSTKLEDSAMYFCASSESGFGFETQYFGPGTRLLVL.

The chain recombines TRBV4-3 with TRBJ2-1; TRBD2 might be the D (6 bases). V lost 1 base and J 0 bases, leaving 13 bases between the germline ends. Per the germline V gene, CDR1 is LGHNA and CDR2 is YSLEER. CDR3 length: 17 amino acids. In nucleotides, the CDR3 is TGCGCCAGCAGCCAAGGAAGCGGGTGGAGCTCCTACAATGAGCAGTTCTTC. Translated: CASSQGSGWSSYNEQFF.

The chain uses TRBV19 and TRBJ1-5; a possible D gene is TRBD1 (5 bases). The CDR3 is made up of 15 amino acids. Trimming pared 3 bases from V and 1 base from J, leaving 10 bases between. CDR1 LNHDA and CDR2 SQIVND come from the germline V gene (reference sequence). In DNA form, the CDR3 reads TGTGCCAGTAGTATGGGGACGGTAAGCAATCAGCCCCAGCATTTT. It specifies CASSMGTVSNQPQHF.

The chain couples TRBV2 to TRBJ2-7; D is unclear. Trimming cost V 6 bases and J 2 bases, with 14 bases left between them. The CDR3 consists of 14 residues. From germline, CDR1 is SNHLY and CDR2 FYNNEI. The CDR3 here is CASSDTWLTYEQYF. The CDR3, as DNA: TGTGCCAGCAGCGACACTTGGTTGACCTACGAGCAGTACTTC.

V usage is TRBV10-3 and J usage is TRBJ2-2; D is possibly TRBD2 (6 bases). Germline CDR1 is ENHRY and CDR2 is SYGVKD. The CDR3 totals 13 residues. Trimming shortened V by 4 bases and J by 5 bases, and 8 bases separated the two germline ends. CDR3 nucleotide sequence: TGTGCCATCAGTGGTGGGGGGACCGGGGAGCTGTTTTTT. As protein: CAISGGGTGELFF.

This chain joins TRBV19 and TRBJ1-5, with 8 bases aligning to TRBD1. V was pared by 2 bases and J by 5 bases, with 2 bases of the junction left unmatched. CDR3 length: 14 residues. CDR1 is LNHDA and CDR2 is SQIVND in the germline V gene (reference sequence). CDR3 in amino acids: CASSIRDRYQPQHF. The CDR3 DNA reads TGTGCCAGTAGTATAAGGGACAGGTATCAGCCCCAGCATTTT.

This clone was picked up one time. J is TRBJ2-2 and V is TRBV2; D remains ambiguous. The CDR3 is 13 amino acids. Trimming removed 7 bases from V and 4 bases from J, with 10 bases in between. CDR1 SNHLY and CDR2 FYNNEI come from the germline V gene. CDR3 sequence: CASIGLATGELFF. CDR3 bases: TGTGCCAGCATCGGCCTTGCCACCGGGGAGCTGTTTTTT.

The chain joins TRBV7-8 to TRBJ2-7; D is possibly TRBD2 (6 bases). V was clipped by 4 bases and J by 7 bases, with 20 bases between them. Germline loops: CDR1 SGHVS, CDR2 FQNEAQ. CDR3 length: 15 amino acids. The CDR3, as DNA: TGTGCCAGCAGCTCCCCTCCTGGGGCGGGGAATGAGCAGTACTTC. Amino acids: CASSSPPGAGNEQYF.

The J gene is TRBJ2-7, the V gene TRBV6-5, with a weak D call TRBD1 (5 bases). The V end was cut by 2 bases, the J end by 1 base, with 6 bases between. CDR1 and CDR2 from the germline V gene are MNHEY and SVGAGI. CDR3 length equals 13 residues. The CDR3 DNA sequence: TGTGCCAGCAGTTACCAGGGATCCTACGAGCAGTACTTC. Its protein is CASSYQGSYEQYF.

This chain uses TRBV18 with TRBJ1-2; 8 nucleotides align to TRBD1. Per germline, CDR1 KGHSH and CDR2 LQKENI. Germline trimming cut 2 bases from V and 4 bases from J; bases unmatched to any gene: 6. This CDR3 comprises 15 residues. In DNA, the CDR3 is TGTGCCAGCTCACCATCGGGACAGGACCTCTATGGCTACACCTTC. Residues: CASSPSGQDLYGYTF.

The chain carries TRBV29-1 and TRBJ2-5; perhaps TRBD1 as D (6 bases). This CDR3 has 11 residues. Germline loops: CDR1 SQVTM, CDR2 ANQGSEA. With 4 bases removed from V and 6 bases from J, the gap between germline ends came to 9 bases. The CDR3 is CSVGGPKTQYF. CDR3 DNA sequence: TGCAGCGTTGGGGGGCCGAAGACCCAGTACTTC.

This clone was found once. The chain employs TRBV10-3 and TRBJ1-1; D might be TRBD1 (6 bases). The V end was cut by 4 bases, the J end by 3 bases, with 12 bases between. CDR1 is ENHRY and CDR2 is SYGVKD in the germline V gene. This CDR3 contains 14 residues. CDR3 sequence (DNA): TGTGCCATCAGTGCAGGGGTCGAATACACTGAAGCTTTCTTT. Translating it yields CAISAGVEYTEAFF.